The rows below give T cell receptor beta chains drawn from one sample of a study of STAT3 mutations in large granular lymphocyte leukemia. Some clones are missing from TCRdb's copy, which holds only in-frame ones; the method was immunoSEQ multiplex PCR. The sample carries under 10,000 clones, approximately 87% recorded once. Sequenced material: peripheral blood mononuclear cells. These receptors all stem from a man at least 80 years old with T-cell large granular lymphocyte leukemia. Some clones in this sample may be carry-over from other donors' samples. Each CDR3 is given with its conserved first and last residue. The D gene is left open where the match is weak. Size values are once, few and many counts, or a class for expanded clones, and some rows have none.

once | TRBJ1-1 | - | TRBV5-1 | TGCGCCAGCAGCGTTGACAGTAACACTGAAGCTTTCTTT | CASSVDSNTEAFF
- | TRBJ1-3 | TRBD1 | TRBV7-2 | TGTGCCAGCAGCCCACAGGGGGGGAATGGAAACACCATATATTTT | CASSPQGGNGNTIYF
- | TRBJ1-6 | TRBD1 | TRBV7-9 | TGTGCCAGCAGCCCGGAGGACAGGTTTTCACCCCTCCACTTT | CASSPEDRFSPLHF
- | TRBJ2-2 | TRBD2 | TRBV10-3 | TGTGCCACCCAAACTAGCGGGGGCCGGGAAGGCACCGGGGAGCTGTTTTTT | CATQTSGGREGTGELFF
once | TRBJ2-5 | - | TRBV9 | TGTGCCAGCAGCGTAGCTGGGACCTCGCTAGAGACCCAGTACTTC | CASSVAGTSLETQYF
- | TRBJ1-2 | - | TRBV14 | TGTGCCAGCAGCCGTAATACCCGGGGCTACACCTTC | CASSRNTRGYTF
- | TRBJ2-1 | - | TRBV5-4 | TGTGCCAGCAGCTTGGACAGGGGAGGTTACAATGAGCAGTTCTTC | CASSLDRGGYNEQFF
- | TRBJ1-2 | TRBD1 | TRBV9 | TGTGCCAGCAGCACCACAGGGGGCACCAACTATGGCTACACCTTC | CASSTTGGTNYGYTF
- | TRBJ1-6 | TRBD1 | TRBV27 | TGTGCCAGCAGCGTGGGACAGGGCTCACCCCTCCACTTT | CASSVGQGSPLHF
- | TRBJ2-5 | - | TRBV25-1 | TGTGCCAGCTCCAATACCCAAGAGACCCAGTACTTC | CASSNTQETQYF
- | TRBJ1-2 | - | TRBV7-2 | TGTGCCAGCAGCTCGAGGACGATTAACTATGGCTACACCTTC | CASSSRTINYGYTF
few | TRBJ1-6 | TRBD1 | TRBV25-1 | TGTGCCAGCAGGGAGGACAGGGATTCACCCCTCCACTTT | CASREDRDSPLHF
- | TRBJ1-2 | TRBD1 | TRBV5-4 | TGTGCCAGCAGACCGGAACTCACAGGGGAAGGCGGCTACACCTTC | CASRPELTGEGGYTF
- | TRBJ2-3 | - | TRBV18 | TGTGCCAGCTCACCACTCGGCGGGGAGACAGATACGCAGTATTTT | CASSPLGGETDTQYF
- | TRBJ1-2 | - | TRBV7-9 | TGTGCCAGCAGCTCCTTCAACCGGGAGGACTATGGCTACACCTTC | CASSSFNREDYGYTF
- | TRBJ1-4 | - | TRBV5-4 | TGTGCCAGCAGTCCTTACAGGGATCCTAATGAAAAACTGTTTTTT | CASSPYRDPNEKLFF
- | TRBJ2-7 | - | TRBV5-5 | TGTGCCAGCAGCAATCCCTCTCTTTCCTACGAGCAGTACTTC | CASSNPSLSYEQYF
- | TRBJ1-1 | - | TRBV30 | TGTGCCTGGAGTGTGAACACTGAAGCTTTCTTT | CAWSVNTEAFF
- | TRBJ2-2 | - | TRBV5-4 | TGTGCCAGCAGCCTAGCCAGGACGGGTCCCGGGGAGCTGTTTTTT | CASSLARTGPGELFF
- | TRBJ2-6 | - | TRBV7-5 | TGTGCCAGAAGCTTGACTGGACAGGGAAGCTCTGGGGCCAACGTCCTGACTTTC | CARSLTGQGSSGANVLTF
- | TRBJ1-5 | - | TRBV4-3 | TGCGCCAGCAGCCAAGGTCTGGGGGGCCTTCAGCCCCAGCATTTT | CASSQGLGGLQPQHF
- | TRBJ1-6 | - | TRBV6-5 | TGTGCCAGCAGCCGCGGGGAGTCACCCCTCCACTTT | CASSRGESPLHF
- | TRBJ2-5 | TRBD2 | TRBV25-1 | TGTGCCAGCAGTGAATGGGTCCTAGCGGGGGGGCGGGAGACCCAGTACTTC | CASSEWVLAGGRETQYF
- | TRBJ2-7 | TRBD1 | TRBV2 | TGTGCCAGCAGGAGACAGGGGAACTACGAGCAGTACTTC | CASRRQGNYEQYF
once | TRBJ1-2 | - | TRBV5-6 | TGTGCCAGCAGCTCTTCAGGGTCGGCCACCTATGGCTACACCTTC | CASSSSGSATYGYTF
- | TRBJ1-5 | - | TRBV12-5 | TGTGCTAGTGCTCGCCAGCAGGTAGATCAGCCCCAGCATTTT | CASARQQVDQPQHF
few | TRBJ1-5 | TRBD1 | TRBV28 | TGTGCCAGCAGCCTGGGACAGAGCAATCAGCCCCAGCATTTT | CASSLGQSNQPQHF
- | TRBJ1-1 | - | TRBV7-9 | TGTGCCAGCAGCCCCTCGGAGAACACTGAAGCTTTCTTT | CASSPSENTEAFF
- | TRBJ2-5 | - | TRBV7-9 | TGTGCCAGCAGCGCGCGACAGAAAGAGACCCAGTACTTC | CASSARQKETQYF